Following are 32 T cell receptor beta chains from one sample sequenced in a study of blood T cell repertoires in COVID-19. Produced via immunoSEQ multiplex PCR; TCRdb's table is partial and in-frame only. The table shows around 160,000 clones, with around 92% occurring only once. The sample consisted of peripheral blood. The source of these receptors is a man in his 60s with acute or convalescent COVID-19.

This chain links TRBV4-2 with TRBJ2-1; TRBD2 matches at 12 bases. The CDR3 covers 19 residues. Unmatched junction bases numbered 10, after V lost 4 bases and J lost 0 bases. Germline-derived CDR1 and CDR2 are LGHNA and YNFKEQ. CDR3 DNA sequence: TGTGCCAGCAGCCGTAAAGCCACTAGCGGGGGGAGCTCCTACAATGAGCAGTTCTTC. Protein product: CASSRKATSGGSSYNEQFF.

The rearrangement links TRBV3-1 (or the pseudogene TRBV3-2) to TRBJ1-5, with TRBD1 identical over 8 bases. The CDR3 runs 15 residues. The germline V gene encodes CDR1 LGHDT and CDR2 YNNKEL (reference sequence). V shed 3 bases and J 2 bases; nucleotides not matched to a gene: 3. The CDR3 nucleotides read TGTGCCAGCAGCCAGGAGACAGGGGGCAATCAGCCCCAGCATTTT. Its translation: CASSQETGGNQPQHF.

This chain uses TRBV23-1 with TRBJ2-2, with no clear D. TRBV23-1 is assigned to the ORF class and has an uncertain function. Trimming left V 1 base short and J 3 bases short, with 6 bases between. This CDR3 is 14 amino acids long. The CDR3 bases are TGCGCCAGCAGTCAATTATCGGACACCGGGGAGCTGTTTTTT. This codes for CASSQLSDTGELFF.

The V call is TRBV9, the J call TRBJ2-2, with a weak D call TRBD1 (6 bases). Germline values: CDR1 SGDLS, CDR2 YYNGEE. The CDR3 extends over 19 amino acids. Between the trimmed V and J ends, which lost 3 bases and 2 bases, there was a span of 23 bases. This CDR3 reads CASSATANRVGANTGELFF. The DNA for the CDR3 is TGTGCCAGCAGCGCCACCGCGAACAGGGTAGGAGCCAACACCGGGGAGCTGTTTTTT.

As for this clone: Other DNA sequences within the sample encode an identical CDR3. This chain connects TRBV11-2 to TRBJ1-5, with D unresolved. Looked up from germline, CDR1 is SGHAT and CDR2 is FQNNGV. CDR3 size: 13 residues. V was clipped by 0 bases and J by 4 bases, with 4 bases between them. Here the CDR3 reads CASSLDRNQPQHF. CDR3 nucleotide sequence: TGTGCCAGCAGCTTAGATCGGAATCAGCCCCAGCATTTT.

V gene TRBV2 combines with J gene TRBJ1-2; possible D gene TRBD1, 6 bases. CDR3 length: 14 residues. The V gene's germline CDR1 is SNHLY and CDR2 FYNNEI. Trimming stripped 4 bases from V and 4 bases from J, with 13 bases between. CDR3 protein: CASSGAGASYGYTF. The CDR3 nucleotides read TGTGCCAGCAGTGGGGCGGGGGCTTCCTATGGCTACACCTTC.

The J gene is TRBJ1-6, the V gene TRBV19; D remains ambiguous. The V gene lost 6 bases and the J gene lost 7 bases, with 13 bases spanning the gap. The CDR3 is 14 amino acids. Germline CDR1 LNHDA, CDR2 SQIVND (reference sequence). The CDR3 nucleotides read TGTGCCAGTAGAATCGGCCCCGGGAATTCACCCCTCCACTTT. This encodes CASRIGPGNSPLHF.

This sequence joins TRBV4-1 and TRBJ2-5; D unclear. Germline loops: CDR1 MGHRA, CDR2 YSYEKL. The CDR3 has 15 residues. Trimming took 0 bases from V and 3 from J, leaving 11 bases between them. The CDR3 is CASSQDISQKETQYF. The CDR3 coding sequence is TGCGCCAGCAGCCAAGATATTAGCCAGAAAGAGACCCAGTACTTC.

The chain uses TRBV10-3 and TRBJ2-7, with 12 bases lining up with TRBD2. Germline assignment: CDR1 ENHRY and CDR2 SYGVKD. The CDR3 extends over 15 amino acids. V dropped 5 bases and J dropped 2; count of bases not matched to a gene: 4. Here the CDR3 DNA reads TGTGCCATCAGTACTAGCGGGGGGCAGCCCTACGAGCAGTACTTC. Residues: CAISTSGGQPYEQYF.

The chain employs TRBV3-1 (or the pseudogene TRBV3-2) and TRBJ2-7; TRBD2 agrees at 13 bases. Unmatched junction bases numbered 1, after V lost 3 bases and J lost 2 bases. From germline, CDR1 is LGHDT and CDR2 YNNKEL (reference sequence). The CDR3 runs 15 residues. The CDR3: CASSQGLAGPYEQYF. The CDR3 nucleotides read TGTGCCAGCAGCCAGGGACTAGCGGGGCCCTACGAGCAGTACTTC.

This clone has only one observation. J is TRBJ1-5 and V is TRBV25-1; D is unresolved. Trimming pared 6 bases from V and 2 bases from J, leaving 5 bases between. CDR3 length equals 12 residues. Germline V gene lookup returns CDR1 MGHDK and CDR2 SYGVNS. The CDR3 coding sequence is TGTGCCAGCAGAACTGGCAATCAGCCCCAGCATTTT. It encodes CASRTGNQPQHF. Based on the CDR3 plus reference TRBV25-1 and TRBJ1-5, the full variable domain is EADIYQTPRYLVIGTGKKITLECSQTMGHDKMYWYQQDPGMELHLIHYSYGVNSTEKGDLSSESTVSRIRTEHFPLTLESARPSHTSQYLCASRTGNQPQHFGDGTRLSIL.

The CDR3, as DNA: TGCAGCGGGGCAGGGGGTGGCAAAAACATTCAGTACTTC. This translates into CSGAGGGKNIQYF. The chain has TRBV29-1 and TRBJ2-4, with 7 bases matching TRBD1. CDR3 length equals 13 residues. Germline V gene sequence: CDR1 SQVTM, CDR2 ANQGSEA. J lost 3 bases, V lost 7 bases, and 6 bases had no gene match.

The J gene is TRBJ1-6, the V gene TRBV6-1; D not certain. The CDR3 has 17 residues. V was trimmed by 0 bases and J by 4 bases, leaving 13 bases between them. Germline lookup yields CDR1 MNHNS and CDR2 SASEGT. This CDR3 reads CASSEARSYQYNSPLHF. The CDR3 nucleotides are TGTGCCAGCAGTGAAGCGCGGTCCTACCAATATAATTCACCCCTCCACTTT.

The chain is built from TRBV19 and TRBJ1-1; a weak D match, TRBD1 (6 bases). The CDR3 spans 14 residues. Germline V gene sequence: CDR1 LNHDA, CDR2 SQIVND (reference sequence). Trimming took 4 bases from V and 4 from J, leaving 13 bases between them. The chain's CDR3 is CASSTRRGLTEAFF. For the CDR3, the DNA is TGTGCCAGTAGTACGCGGCGGGGGCTCACTGAAGCTTTCTTT.

J is TRBJ1-4 and V is TRBV30; no firm D call. In germline, CDR1 is GTSNPN, CDR2 SVGIG (reference sequence). The ends were cut back, 3 bases at V and 8 bases at J, with 13 bases in the middle. The length of the CDR3 is 13 residues. The CDR3 DNA sequence: TGTGCCTGGAGGGGAGGGCCCCGGGAAAAACTGTTTTTT. Residues: CAWRGGPREKLFF.

The chain joins TRBV27 to TRBJ1-3; D might be TRBD1 (6 bases). Trimming stripped 8 bases from V and 4 bases from J, with 18 bases between. The germline V gene encodes CDR1 MNHEY and CDR2 SMNVEV (reference sequence). The CDR3 is 15 residues long. The CDR3 is CASSRMWGTGNTIYF. CDR3 sequence (DNA): TGTGCCAGCTCCCGGATGTGGGGGACAGGAAACACCATATATTTT.

The rearrangement links TRBV5-5 to TRBJ1-2, with TRBD1 matching 7 bases. Trimming removed 4 bases from V and 4 bases from J; junction bases left unmatched: 13. This CDR3 has 16 residues. Per germline, CDR1 SGHKS and CDR2 YYEKEE (reference sequence). The CDR3 bases are TGTGCCAGCAGCAGCTCACAGGGGAACGATGGCTATGGCTACACCTTC. Protein: CASSSSQGNDGYGYTF. Combining the CDR3 with reference TRBV5-5 and TRBJ1-2 gives the whole variable domain DAGVTQSPTHLIKTRGQQVTLRCSPISGHKSVSWYQQVLGQGPQFIFQYYEKEERGRGNFPDRFSARQFPNYSSELNVNALLLGDSALYLCASSSSQGNDGYGYTFGSGTRLTVV.

The chain links TRBV12-3 or TRBV12-4 to TRBJ2-5, with D uncertain. V dropped 7 bases and J dropped 5 bases, with 8 bases sitting between them. The CDR3 is 11 amino acids. CDR3 protein: CASTSGETQYF. The CDR3 nucleotides are TGTGCCAGCACTTCCGGTGAGACCCAGTACTTC.

This clone was found once. The rearrangement uses TRBV24-1 and TRBJ2-1; tentatively, D is TRBD2 (6 bases). The CDR3 contains 14 residues. Trimming left V 9 bases short and J 0 bases short, with 11 bases between. CDR1 is KGHDR and CDR2 is SFDVKD in the germline V gene. CDR3 nucleotide sequence: TGTGCCACCGGAGGGACGACCTCCTACAATGAGCAGTTCTTC. Amino acids: CATGGTTSYNEQFF.

This chain joins TRBV4-2 and TRBJ1-1, with a weak D call TRBD1 (5 bases). Germline V CDR1 and CDR2: LGHNA, YNFKEQ. The CDR3 has 13 amino acids. V was clipped by 4 bases and J by 5 bases, with 11 bases between them. CDR3 residues: CASSPTTGTEAFF. CDR3 bases: TGTGCCAGCAGCCCCACTACAGGAACTGAAGCTTTCTTT.

The V gene is TRBV3-1 (or the pseudogene TRBV3-2), the J gene TRBJ1-1; TRBD1 matches at 9 bases. The V gene end was trimmed by 3 bases and the J gene end by 0 bases; junction bases not matched to a gene: 8. The CDR3 runs to 17 residues. Germline-derived CDR1 and CDR2 are LGHDT and YNNKEL (reference sequence). CDR3 sequence reads: CASSHRQGGDMNTEAFF. The CDR3 coding sequence is TGTGCCAGCAGCCATAGACAGGGGGGTGATATGAACACTGAAGCTTTCTTT.

The chain is built from TRBV5-1 and TRBJ1-2, with TRBD1 identical over 7 bases. With 2 bases clipped from V and 4 bases from J, the junction kept 8 bases outside the gene matches. In germline, CDR1 is SGHRS, CDR2 YFSETQ. This CDR3 is 15 amino acids long. CDR3 amino acids: CASSFGDRESYGYTF. The CDR3 coding sequence is TGCGCCAGCAGCTTCGGGGACAGAGAGTCCTATGGCTACACCTTC.

V is TRBV12-3 or TRBV12-4 and J is TRBJ1-2; no clear D. There are 12 residues in the CDR3. V dropped 5 bases and J dropped 2 bases, with 6 bases sitting between them. CDR3 loop: CASSLTNYGYTF. The CDR3 nucleotides are TGTGCCAGCAGTCTGACAAACTATGGCTACACCTTC.

The chain uses TRBV6-5 and TRBJ2-2, with a possible D match to TRBD2 (5 bases). Between the trimmed V and J ends, which lost 2 bases and 6 bases, there was a span of 10 bases. CDR3 length equals 14 residues. Germline values: CDR1 MNHEY, CDR2 SVGAGI. CDR3 region: CASSYLGVPGELFF. DNA for the CDR3: TGTGCCAGCAGTTACCTGGGAGTACCCGGGGAGCTGTTTTTT.

This clone occurred once. The CDR3 coding sequence is TGTGCCAGCCGACCGACAGGGTTCTATGGCTACACCTTC. Residues: CASRPTGFYGYTF. V gene TRBV6-5 combines with J gene TRBJ1-2; 7 bases align to TRBD1. The germline V gene has CDR1 MNHEY and CDR2 SVGAGI. This CDR3 spans 13 amino acids. V shed 8 bases, J shed 4 bases, and the junction held 7 bases outside the gene matches.

The J gene is TRBJ2-1, the V gene TRBV4-2; D might be TRBD2 (5 bases). Germline V lookup: CDR1 LGHNA, CDR2 YNFKEQ. V was cut by 1 base and J by 6 bases, with 13 bases left in between. This CDR3 comprises 15 residues. The CDR3 loop is CASSQAWLAGNEQFF. The DNA for the CDR3 is TGTGCCAGCAGCCAAGCTTGGCTAGCCGGCAATGAGCAGTTCTTC.

Comment on this clone: Other DNA sequences within the sample encode an identical CDR3. The CDR3 DNA follows: TGTGCCAGTAGTATAAGACAGGGCTCCGGGGAGCTGTTTTTT. Translation: CASSIRQGSGELFF. J is TRBJ2-2 and V is TRBV19; 7 positions agree with TRBD1. This CDR3 comprises 14 residues. The trim removed 2 bases at V and 6 bases at J, leaving 3 bases unmatched. Germline CDR1 and CDR2: LNHDA and SQIVND (reference sequence).

The rearrangement links TRBV4-3 to TRBJ2-1; TRBD1 matches at 7 bases. The CDR3 loop spans 15 amino acids. The germline V gene has CDR1 LGHNA and CDR2 YSLEER. The ends lost 5 bases at V and 6 bases at J; junction bases unmatched: 10. CDR3 protein: CASSDVGTAGNEQFF. The CDR3 DNA follows: TGCGCCAGCAGCGACGTCGGGACAGCAGGCAATGAGCAGTTCTTC.

The chain employs TRBV29-1 and TRBJ1-2; D is possibly TRBD1 (6 bases). In germline, CDR1 is SQVTM, CDR2 ANQGSEA. Trimming pared 5 bases from V and 8 bases from J, leaving 18 bases between. The CDR3 has 13 amino acids. This chain's CDR3 is CSVIQDSSRGYTF. The DNA for the CDR3 is TGCAGCGTTATACAGGACAGTTCACGCGGCTACACCTTC. The whole variable domain, filled in from reference TRBV29-1 and TRBJ1-2, reads SAVISQKPSRDICQRGTSLTIQCQVDSQVTMMFWYRQQPGQSLTLIATANQGSEATYESGFVIDKFPISRPNLTFSTLTVSNMSPEDSSIYLCSVIQDSSRGYTFGSGTRLTVV.

The rearrangement joins TRBV5-5 to TRBJ1-1; D is possibly TRBD1 (5 bases). Trimming stripped 2 bases from V and 3 bases from J, with 11 bases between. CDR3 length equals 14 residues. Germline V gives CDR1 SGHKS, CDR2 YYEKEE (reference sequence). CDR3 nucleotide sequence: TGTGCCAGCAGCTTAGGGGTACAGGACACTGAAGCTTTCTTT. Translated: CASSLGVQDTEAFF.

The chain carries TRBV5-6 and TRBJ2-7; weak D call: TRBD1 (5 bases). Trimming removed 0 bases from V and 4 bases from J, with 14 bases in between. CDR1 is SGHDT, CDR2 YYEEEE, per germline. The length of the CDR3 is 15 residues. The CDR3 sequence: CASSLALRGGYEQYF. Here the CDR3 DNA reads TGTGCCAGCAGCTTGGCCTTAAGGGGTGGGTACGAGCAGTACTTC.

This chain links TRBV5-5 with TRBJ1-2; no firm D call. The germline V gene encodes CDR1 SGHKS and CDR2 YYEKEE (reference sequence). V was pared by 5 bases and J by 0 bases, with 11 bases between. The CDR3 has 14 amino acids. CDR3 nucleotide sequence: TGTGCCAGCAGTTTAGGAACTACTAACTATGGCTACACCTTC. Residues: CASSLGTTNYGYTF.